The 23 T cell receptor beta chains reported below all come from one sample, sequenced in a study of technical replicates of blood from a handful of donors. Method: immunoSEQ multiplex PCR; TCRdb's copy keeps in-frame clones and lacks some. The table records some 60,000 clones, around 91% of them present only once. Sequencing was performed on PBMCs. Source of these receptors: a human donor in good health. Some clones in this sample may be carry-over from other donors' samples.

The gene calls are TRBV2 and TRBJ1-2, with 7 bases aligning to TRBD1. Trimming removed 5 bases from V and 5 bases from J; junction bases left unmatched: 8. The CDR3 is 14 residues long. CDR1 is SNHLY, CDR2 FYNNEI, per germline. In DNA form, the CDR3 reads TGTGCCAGCAGTCCCCCAGGACAGGTTTATGGCTACACCTTC. This sequence encodes CASSPPGQVYGYTF.

The V gene is TRBV6-1, the J gene TRBJ1-2, with TRBD1 matching over 8 bases. The CDR3 is 15 residues long. Germline loops: CDR1 MNHNS, CDR2 SASEGT. Trimming took 5 bases from V and 0 from J; bases not matched to a gene: 5. CDR3 sequence: CASSSTGGTNYGYTF. The CDR3 DNA reads as TGTGCCAGCAGTTCTACAGGGGGGACTAACTATGGCTACACCTTC.

The chain uses TRBV10-3 and TRBJ2-7, with TRBD2 identical over 12 bases. V lost 6 bases and J lost 6; bases outside the gene matches: 12. The CDR3 length is 16 residues. Looked up from germline, CDR1 is ENHRY and CDR2 is SYGVKD. The CDR3 region is CAIRRTSGVEQGEQYF. The DNA of the CDR3 is TGTGCCATCAGGAGGACTAGCGGGGTGGAGCAAGGCGAGCAGTACTTC.

This chain links TRBV7-8 with TRBJ1-3; 7 nucleotides agree with TRBD1. The CDR3 extends over 15 amino acids. With 5 bases clipped from V and 8 bases from J, the junction kept 12 bases outside the gene matches. Germline-derived CDR1 and CDR2 are SGHVS and FQNEAQ. The CDR3: CASSVRGQLGDTIYF. The CDR3 region has the DNA TGTGCCAGCAGCGTACGGGGACAGCTTGGGGACACCATATATTTT.

This clone has just a few counts. The chain uses TRBV9 and TRBJ1-1; TRBD1 matches 7 bases. Looked up from germline, CDR1 is SGDLS and CDR2 is YYNGEE. The CDR3 is 14 residues long. The trim removed 4 bases at V and 5 bases at J, leaving 8 bases unmatched. The CDR3 here is CASSKGTANTEAFF. In DNA, the CDR3 is TGTGCCAGCAGCAAAGGGACAGCAAATACTGAAGCTTTCTTT.

The chain combines TRBV4-3 with TRBJ2-7; D might be TRBD1 (6 bases). Germline assignment: CDR1 LGHNA and CDR2 YSLEER. Trimming took off 1 base at V and 2 bases at J, with 12 bases between the two ends. The CDR3 is 15 amino acids. Written as DNA, the CDR3 is TGCGCCAGCAGCCAAGGGGGGCAGGGAGCCTACGAGCAGTACTTC. Translation gives CASSQGGQGAYEQYF.

This clone was picked up one time. The chain is built from TRBV10-3 and TRBJ1-1, with 7 bases matching TRBD1. V trimming: 6 bases; J trimming: 1 base; junction bases outside the gene matches: 2. The CDR3 sequence is 13 residues long. CDR1 ENHRY and CDR2 SYGVKD come from the germline V gene. The CDR3 nucleotides read TGTGCCATCAGCGGACAGGAGAACACTGAAGCTTTCTTT. Amino acid sequence: CAISGQENTEAFF.

The chain has TRBV15 and TRBJ2-2, with 9 bases that match TRBD1. Germline V CDR1 and CDR2: LNHNV, YYDKDF (reference sequence). After removal of 1 base from V and 5 bases from J, the junction contained 2 bases not matched to a gene. The CDR3 contains 15 residues. CDR3 DNA sequence: TGTGCCACCAGCAGAGCCGGGACAGGGACCGGGGAGCTGTTTTTT. Translated: CATSRAGTGTGELFF.

The chain uses TRBV9 and TRBJ1-5; 10 bases agree with TRBD1. The CDR3 has 15 amino acids. V trimming: 4 bases; J trimming: 4 bases; junction bases outside the gene matches: 5. The V gene's germline CDR1 is SGDLS and CDR2 YYNGEE. The CDR3 spells CASSPGTGVNQPQHF. In nucleotides, the CDR3 is TGTGCCAGCAGCCCGGGGACAGGGGTTAATCAGCCCCAGCATTTT.

The rearrangement joins TRBV4-3 to TRBJ1-2, with 10 bases aligning to TRBD1. Per germline, CDR1 LGHNA and CDR2 YSLEER. Trimming cost V 3 bases and J 7 bases; bases outside gene matches: 2. CDR3 length: 13 residues. The CDR3 sequence is CASSHRTGGGYTF. The CDR3 bases are TGCGCCAGCAGCCACAGGACAGGGGGTGGCTACACCTTC.

The chain has TRBV7-6 and TRBJ2-7, with 8 bases fitting TRBD2. The J segment lost 5 bases and the V segment lost 5 bases, leaving 8 bases of the junction unmatched. Per germline, CDR1 SGHVS and CDR2 FNYEAQ. The CDR3 spans 14 residues. The CDR3 here is CASSPREGRDEQYF. CDR3 bases: TGTGCCAGCAGCCCACGGGAGGGCCGGGACGAGCAGTACTTC. The variable domain in full, completed from reference TRBV7-6 and TRBJ2-7, reads GAGVSQSPRYKVTKRGQDVALRCDPISGHVSLYWYRQALGQGPEFLTYFNYEAQQDKSGLPNDRFSAERPEGSISTLTIQRTEQRDSAMYRCASSPREGRDEQYFGPGTRLTVT.

The chain has TRBV5-1 and TRBJ2-5; 13 nucleotides line up with TRBD2. The V segment lost 0 bases and the J segment 5 bases; nucleotides outside the gene matches: 7. Germline assignment: CDR1 SGHRS and CDR2 YFSETQ. The CDR3 covers 17 residues. CDR3 DNA: TGCGCCAGCAGCTTGGAACTAGCGGGGGGGCCCCGTGAGACCCAGTACTTC. Amino acids: CASSLELAGGPRETQYF.

The rearrangement joins TRBV5-4 to TRBJ1-1, with D maybe TRBD1 (5 bases). Germline V gives CDR1 SGHNT, CDR2 YYREEE (reference sequence). The CDR3 extends over 14 amino acids. V lost 3 bases and J 7 bases, leaving 16 bases between the germline ends. The CDR3 DNA reads TGTGCCAGCAGCTCCGGAACAAATACAGGTGAAGCTTTCTTT. Encoded protein: CASSSGTNTGEAFF.

V usage is TRBV7-9 and J usage is TRBJ2-1, with 10 positions matching TRBD2. Unmatched junction bases numbered 8, after V lost 5 bases and J lost 7 bases. Germline values: CDR1 SEHNR, CDR2 FQNEAQ (reference sequence). The CDR3 spans 15 residues. CDR3 amino acids: CASSPGLAVLNEQFF. The CDR3 DNA follows: TGTGCCAGCAGCCCAGGACTAGCGGTCCTTAATGAGCAGTTCTTC.

The rearrangement joins TRBV4-2 to TRBJ2-1, with 7 positions matching TRBD2. The CDR3 totals 12 residues. V trimming: 4 bases; J trimming: 10 bases; junction bases outside the gene matches: 4. Germline CDR1 LGHNA, CDR2 YNFKEQ. CDR3 region: CASSPNGREQFF. The CDR3 nucleotides are TGTGCCAGCAGCCCAAACGGGAGGGAGCAGTTCTTC.

The chain is built from TRBV5-1 and TRBJ2-1; D possibly corresponds to TRBD2 (6 bases). CDR1 and CDR2 (germline): SGHRS, YFSETQ. V dropped 4 bases and J dropped 9 bases, with 14 bases sitting between them. The CDR3 spans 13 residues. The CDR3 loop is CASSQASGVEQFF. In nucleotides, the CDR3 is TGCGCCAGCAGCCAAGCTTCGGGAGTTGAGCAGTTCTTC.

The chain employs TRBV5-1 and TRBJ1-1; 7 bases fit TRBD1. The germline CDR1 and CDR2 sequences are SGHRS and YFSETQ. J lost 1 base, V lost 7 bases, and 7 bases had no gene match. The CDR3 runs to 14 residues. CDR3 sequence (DNA): TGCGCCAGCTACTCGGGACAGCCGAACACTGAAGCTTTCTTT. Translating gives CASYSGQPNTEAFF.

This chain joins TRBV15 and TRBJ1-5, with D perhaps TRBD1 (5 bases). V lost 0 bases to trimming and J lost 4 bases, with 10 bases between them. The CDR3 is made up of 15 amino acids. Looked up from germline, CDR1 is LNHNV and CDR2 is YYDKDF (reference sequence). CDR3 DNA sequence: TGTGCCACCAGCAGAGAACAGGCTACTAATCAGCCCCAGCATTTT. This codes for CATSREQATNQPQHF.

The chain employs TRBV7-3 and TRBJ1-5; D call uncertain. The CDR3 contains 13 residues. V was shortened by 1 base and J by 3 bases, with 4 bases between the two germline ends. Germline V lookup: CDR1 SGHTA, CDR2 FQGTGA. The CDR3 sequence: CASSLRDNQPQHF. The CDR3 DNA is TGTGCCAGCAGCTTAAGAGACAATCAGCCCCAGCATTTT.

This sequence joins TRBV6-6 and TRBJ2-3; TRBD1 aligns across 7 bases. Germline CDR1 and CDR2: MNHNY and SVGAGI (reference sequence). Trimming cost V 6 bases and J 0 bases; bases outside gene matches: 6. The CDR3 extends over 15 amino acids. The CDR3 loop reads CASSRQGVSTDTQYF. As DNA, the CDR3 is TGTGCCAGCAGCCGTCAGGGGGTGAGCACAGATACGCAGTATTTT.

The rearrangement joins TRBV5-6 to TRBJ2-3, with 8 positions matching TRBD2. J gave up 5 bases and V 3 bases, and 5 bases lay outside the gene matches. Germline CDR1 and CDR2: SGHDT and YYEEEE. The CDR3 is 14 residues long. CDR3 sequence: CASSSQAGEDTQYF. The CDR3 DNA follows: TGTGCCAGCAGCTCTCAAGCGGGAGAAGATACGCAGTATTTT.

The chain joins TRBV2 to TRBJ1-5; D is ambiguous. There are 13 residues in the CDR3. Germline V gene sequence: CDR1 SNHLY, CDR2 FYNNEI. Trimming pared 6 bases from V and 0 bases from J, leaving 6 bases between. The CDR3 is CASRFNSNQPQHF. As DNA, the CDR3 is TGTGCCAGCAGATTTAATAGCAATCAGCCCCAGCATTTT.

The genes are TRBV11-3 and TRBJ2-1; TRBD1 might be the D (7 bases). The CDR3 runs 14 residues. V lost 2 bases and J 8 bases, leaving 13 bases between the germline ends. The germline CDR1 and CDR2 sequences are SGHNT and YENEEA. CDR3 in amino acids: CASSLQGGLDEQFF. The DNA of the CDR3 is TGTGCCAGCAGCTTACAGGGGGGATTGGATGAGCAGTTCTTC.